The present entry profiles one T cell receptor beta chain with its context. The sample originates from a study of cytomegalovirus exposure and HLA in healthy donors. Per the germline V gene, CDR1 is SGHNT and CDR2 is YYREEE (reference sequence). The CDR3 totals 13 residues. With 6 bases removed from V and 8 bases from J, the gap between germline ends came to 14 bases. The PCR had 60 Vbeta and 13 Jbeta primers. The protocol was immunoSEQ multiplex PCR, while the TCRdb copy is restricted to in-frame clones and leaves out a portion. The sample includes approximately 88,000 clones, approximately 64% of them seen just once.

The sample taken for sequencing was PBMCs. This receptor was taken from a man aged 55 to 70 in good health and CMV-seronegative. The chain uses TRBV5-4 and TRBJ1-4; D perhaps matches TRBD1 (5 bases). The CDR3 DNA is TGTGCCAGCAATCAGGGTGCCGGGGAAAAACTGTTTTTT. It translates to CASNQGAGEKLFF. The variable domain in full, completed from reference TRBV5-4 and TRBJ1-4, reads ETGVTQSPTHLIKTRGQQVTLRCSSQSGHNTVSWYQQALGQGPQFIFQYYREEENGRGNFPPRFSGLQFPNYSSELNVNALELDDSALYLCASNQGAGEKLFFGSGTQLSVL.